The 15 T cell receptor beta chains below were found in one sample sequenced in a study of tumor-infiltrating lymphocytes in primary liver carcinoma. Total RNA amounting to 500 ng was the source from which TCR beta cDNA was made with a constant-region primer. It was through three nested multiplex PCR rounds of slightly modified ARM-PCR that TCR beta libraries arose. TRBV1-TRBV30 forward primers paired with a C-beta reverse primer were used in the first two PCR rounds, which ran approximately 10 cycles each. TCRdb ran MiXCR on the multiplex PCR reads and lists one entry per CDR3 protein. The sample lists just over 300,000 distinct CDR3 sequences; around three fifths were seen once. Germline DNA was also extracted, and blood RNA derived from unsorted whole blood. Sequenced input: peripheral blood. These receptors all come from a woman under 40 with primary liver carcinoma and hepatitis B virus infection.

The chain joins TRBV24-1 to TRBJ2-1, with no clear D. Germline CDR1 KGHDR, CDR2 SFDVKD. The CDR3 sequence is 12 residues long. The V and J ends lost 8 bases and 4 bases respectively, with 8 bases between them. The chain's CDR3 is CATTSGYNEQFF. Here the CDR3 DNA reads TGTGCCACCACTTCCGGGTACAATGAGCAGTTCTTC.

This clonotype was seen ten or more times. This chain joins TRBV29-1 and TRBJ1-1; D uncertain. The CDR3 has 12 residues. CDR1 SQVTM and CDR2 ANQGSEA come from the germline V gene. V was cut by 4 bases and J by 0 bases, with 6 bases left in between. The CDR3 nucleotides read TGCAGCGTTGCACACCTGAACACTGAAGCTTTCTTT. It is translated as CSVAHLNTEAFF.

In its sample, this clonotype was seen many times. The chain recombines TRBV11-2 with TRBJ1-6; D is unclear. Per germline, CDR1 SGHAT and CDR2 FQNNGV. The CDR3 consists of 13 residues. Trimming cost V 3 bases and J 10 bases, with 10 bases left between them. This CDR3 reads CASSLSTDSPLHF. The CDR3 coding sequence is TGTGCCAGCAGCTTGTCTACAGACTCACCCCTCCACTTT.

This chain joins TRBV12-3 or TRBV12-4 and TRBJ2-1; D might be TRBD1 (5 bases). The CDR3 covers 12 residues. V was cut by 6 bases and J by 8 bases, with 11 bases left in between. CDR3 residues: CASRSDSYEQFF. The CDR3 coding sequence is TGTGCCAGCAGGAGCGACAGCTATGAGCAGTTCTTC.

This clonotype was observed at least ten times. The chain joins TRBV4-2 to TRBJ2-1, with a weak D call TRBD2 (5 bases). Looked up from germline, CDR1 is LGHNA and CDR2 is YNFKEQ. Trimming shortened V by 10 bases and J by 3 bases, and 10 bases separated the two germline ends. This CDR3 is 12 amino acids long. CDR3 nucleotides: TGTGCCACCGGACGGGACTACAATGAGCAGTTCTTC. Its protein is CATGRDYNEQFF.

This clonotype was recorded only once. The chain carries TRBV11-2 and TRBJ2-1; maybe TRBD2 (6 bases). Trimming cost V 7 bases and J 9 bases, with 10 bases left between them. Germline V gene sequence: CDR1 SGHAT, CDR2 FQNNGV. The CDR3 totals 11 residues. CDR3 loop: CASIGGSEQFF. As DNA, the CDR3 is TGTGCCAGCATCGGGGGTAGTGAGCAGTTCTTC. The full variable domain, completed using reference TRBV11-2 and TRBJ2-1, is EAGVAQSPRYKIIEKRQSVAFWCNPISGHATLYWYQQILGQGPKLLIQFQNNGVVDDSQLPKDRFSAERLKGVDSTLKIQPAKLEDSAVYLCASIGGSEQFFGPGTRLTVL.

A remark on this clonotype: A read error may produce the germline difference seen at one junction end. The V and J genes are TRBV14 and TRBJ1-5; D remains unclear. Germline CDR1 and CDR2: SGHDN and FVKESK. The CDR3 loop spans 12 amino acids. The DNA of the CDR3 is TGTGTCAGCAGCCAAACTAATCAGCCCCAGCATTTT. Amino acids: CVSSQTNQPQHF.

The genes are TRBV6-2 or TRBV6-3 and TRBJ2-7; a possible D gene is TRBD2 (5 bases). The length of the CDR3 is 16 residues. The V gene's germline CDR1 is MNHEY and CDR2 SVGEGT. V shed 5 bases and J shed 5 bases, with 22 bases lying between them. CDR3 residues: CASSPQDFFAGHEQYF. CDR3 coding DNA: TGTGCCAGCAGTCCTCAGGACTTCTTCGCGGGCCACGAGCAGTACTTC.

Points on this clonotype: No conserved phenylalanine or tryptophan is present at the end of the CDR3, so a read error is the likely explanation. J is TRBJ2-4 and V is TRBV29-1, with 8 nucleotides matching TRBD2. V shed 6 bases and J 12 bases; nucleotides not matched to a gene: 16. Per germline, CDR1 SQVTM and CDR2 ANQGSEA. The CDR3 length is 14 residues. DNA for the CDR3: TGCAGCGTCCCCCAGCCCGACGGGGGGGACACTCAGTACTTA. Translating it yields CSVPQPDGGDTQYL.

The V gene is TRBV7-9, the J gene TRBJ1-3, with a tentative D call TRBD1 (5 bases). V gave up 3 bases and J gave up 0 bases, with 12 bases separating them. The CDR3 contains 16 residues. Germline V lookup: CDR1 SEHNR, CDR2 FQNEAQ (reference sequence). DNA for the CDR3: TGTGCCAGCAGCTTCCCCCAGGGAATCTCTGGAAACACCATATATTTT. Protein: CASSFPQGISGNTIYF.

This clonotype was picked up many times. The CDR3 protein is CASSTSGSGANEQFF. The CDR3, as DNA: TGTGCCAGCAGCACCAGCGGGAGCGGGGCCAATGAGCAGTTCTTC. J is TRBJ2-1 and V is TRBV11-1, with 8 positions matching TRBD2. The CDR3 is made up of 15 amino acids. V shed 5 bases, J shed 6 bases, and the junction held 9 bases outside the gene matches. CDR1 is SGHAT, CDR2 FQDESV, per germline (reference sequence).

The table lists this clonotype with a few counts. This chain joins TRBV12-3 or TRBV12-4 and TRBJ2-1, with 7 nucleotides matching TRBD1. The CDR3 totals 15 residues. With 2 bases clipped from V and 5 bases from J, the junction kept 6 bases outside the gene matches. CDR3 residues: CASSLLGQTNNEQFF. CDR3 sequence (DNA): TGTGCCAGCAGTTTATTGGGACAGACTAACAATGAGCAGTTCTTC.

This chain connects TRBV5-5 to TRBJ2-6, with 7 bases aligning to TRBD2. Trimming cost V 4 bases and J 1 base; bases outside gene matches: 5. The CDR3 has 16 amino acids. Germline V gives CDR1 SGHKS, CDR2 YYEKEE (reference sequence). DNA of the CDR3: TGTGCCAGCAGCGACGGGGGGTTTTCTGGGGCCAACGTCCTGACTTTC. Residues: CASSDGGFSGANVLTF.

A note on this clonotype: A much more abundant neighbour one base away suggests this may be a read error. The chain carries TRBV6-1 and TRBJ2-4, with TRBD2 matching 8 bases. The CDR3 covers 11 residues. Germline lookup yields CDR1 MNHNS and CDR2 SASEGT. This CDR3 is CASSEGLVQCF. Here the CDR3 DNA reads TGTGCCAGCAGTGAGGGACTAGTTCAGTGCTTC.

The rearrangement uses TRBV6-2 or TRBV6-3 and TRBJ2-2; 9 nucleotides align to TRBD1. The CDR3 totals 15 residues. V was clipped by 5 bases and J by 4 bases; unmatched bases: 5. Germline V gene data show CDR1 as MNHEY and CDR2 as SVGEGT. The CDR3: CASSEQGAGTGELFF. CDR3 nucleotide sequence: TGTGCCAGCAGTGAACAGGGGGCGGGCACCGGGGAGCTGTTTTTT.